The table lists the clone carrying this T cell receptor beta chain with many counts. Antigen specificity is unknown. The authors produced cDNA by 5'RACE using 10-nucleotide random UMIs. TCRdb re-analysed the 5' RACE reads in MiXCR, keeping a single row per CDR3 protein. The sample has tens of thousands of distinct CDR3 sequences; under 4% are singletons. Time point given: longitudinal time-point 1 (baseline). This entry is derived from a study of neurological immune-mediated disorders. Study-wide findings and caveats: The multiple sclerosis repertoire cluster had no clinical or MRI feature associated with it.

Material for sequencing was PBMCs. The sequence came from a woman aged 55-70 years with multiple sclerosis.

CDR3 coding DNA: TGCGCCAGCAGCTCAATTCAGGTGAACACTGAAGCTTTCTTT. This gives the protein CASSSIQVNTEAFF. The chain joins TRBV5-1 to TRBJ1-1, with D unresolved. CDR3 length equals 14 residues. The germline V gene encodes CDR1 SGHRS and CDR2 YFSETQ. Trimming removed 3 bases at V and 0 bases at J, with 9 bases between.